The 18 T cell receptor beta chains below come from one sample, sequenced in a study of T cell responses to AZD1222 COVID-19 vaccine. Profiling relied on immunoSEQ multiplex PCR, and the TCRdb table lists in-frame clones only, not all of them. Here the sample spans around 130,000 clones, 88% being singletons. This material consisted of peripheral blood, taken on day 0 of AZD1222 vaccination. These TCRs come from an adult in good health.

V gene TRBV28 combines with J gene TRBJ1-1, with D uncertain. Trimming stripped 6 bases from V and 1 base from J, with 3 bases between. This CDR3 contains 11 residues. Germline assignment: CDR1 MDHEN and CDR2 SYDVKM. As DNA, the CDR3 is TGTGCCAGCAGAAAGAACACTGAAGCTTTCTTT. It yields the protein CASRKNTEAFF.

The V call is TRBV6-2 or TRBV6-3, the J call TRBJ2-7; perhaps D is TRBD1 or TRBD2 (8 bases each). The germline V and J ends were trimmed by 2 bases and 4 bases, with 21 bases remaining between them. Per germline, CDR1 MNHEY and CDR2 SVGEGT. The CDR3 is 17 residues long. The CDR3 reads CASSYGQGLGKGYEQYF. Here the CDR3 DNA reads TGTGCCAGCAGTTACGGACAGGGACTAGGCAAAGGGTACGAGCAGTACTTC.

This clone appeared once. The V and J genes are TRBV4-2 and TRBJ1-1; D is perhaps TRBD1 (6 bases). This CDR3 spans 14 amino acids. CDR1 is LGHNA, CDR2 YNFKEQ, per germline. Trimming took 4 bases from V and 2 from J, leaving 11 bases between them. CDR3 amino acids: CASSRPTGNTEAFF. CDR3 DNA: TGTGCCAGCAGCCGACCGACAGGAAACACTGAAGCTTTCTTT.

V and J are TRBV21-1 and TRBJ1-6; the D call in the table, TRBD1, was not verified against the DNA. TRBV21-1 represents a pseudogene. The CDR3 spans 14 residues. CDR3 nucleotides: TGTGCCAGCAGAAGAGGACATAGGAATTCACCCCTCCACTTT. It encodes CASRRGHRNSPLHF.

The V and J genes are TRBV18 and TRBJ1-4; tentative D call: TRBD1 (5 bases). Germline V gene sequence: CDR1 KGHSH, CDR2 LQKENI. There are 16 residues in the CDR3. Trimming took 0 bases from V and 8 from J, leaving 16 bases between them. This CDR3 reads CASSPPVGKGYEKLFF. The DNA for the CDR3 is TGTGCCAGCTCACCACCGGTCGGCAAGGGGTACGAAAAACTGTTTTTT.

The chain couples TRBV2 to TRBJ2-5, with 7 bases aligning to TRBD1. With V trimmed by 5 bases and J by 1 base, 4 bases remained unmatched. From germline, CDR1 is SNHLY and CDR2 FYNNEI. The CDR3 runs to 14 residues. CDR3 protein: CASSPGQSQETQYF. In nucleotides, the CDR3 is TGTGCCAGCAGTCCGGGACAGAGCCAAGAGACCCAGTACTTC. Complete variable domain (other parts from reference TRBV2 and TRBJ2-5): EPEVTQTPSHQVTQMGQEVILRCVPISNHLYFYWYRQILGQKVEFLVSFYNNEISEKSEIFDDQFSVERPDGSNFTLKIRSTKLEDSAMYFCASSPGQSQETQYFGPGTRLLVL.

The rearrangement uses TRBV29-1 and TRBJ1-2; D call uncertain. The CDR3 consists of 12 residues. Trimming took off 6 bases at V and 4 bases at J, with 12 bases between the two ends. Germline loops: CDR1 SQVTM, CDR2 ANQGSEA. For the CDR3, the DNA is TGCAGCGTGGAGGTCCTTACCTATGGCTACACCTTC. Translation: CSVEVLTYGYTF.

This clone appeared a few times. V gene TRBV7-2 combines with J gene TRBJ1-1; no clear D gene. The germline V gene has CDR1 SGHTA and CDR2 FQGNSA. Trimming cost V 3 bases and J 1 base, with 9 bases left between them. This CDR3 is built from 14 residues. The CDR3 region has the DNA TGTGCCAGCAGCTTTGGCGGTGAGAACACTGAAGCTTTCTTT. Protein: CASSFGGENTEAFF.

This rearrangement joins TRBV7-2 to TRBJ2-4; 10 bases fit TRBD1. CDR3 length: 14 amino acids. Looked up from germline, CDR1 is SGHTA and CDR2 is FQGNSA. J was trimmed by 7 bases and V by 3 bases; bases with no gene match: 3. The CDR3 nucleotides are TGTGCCAGCAGCTTCCGGGACAGGGGTAACATTCAGTACTTC. Translated, it gives CASSFRDRGNIQYF.

The chain is built from TRBV28 and TRBJ2-2; D may be TRBD1 or TRBD2 (5 bases each). The V gene lost 3 bases and the J gene lost 7 bases, with 27 bases spanning the gap. The germline V gene has CDR1 MDHEN and CDR2 SYDVKM. The CDR3 is made up of 19 amino acids. CDR3: CASSFYIPYGTSFGGELFF. DNA of the CDR3: TGTGCCAGCAGTTTTTACATACCATACGGGACGTCCTTTGGCGGGGAGCTGTTTTTT.

The V call is TRBV11-3, the J call TRBJ2-2; D is unclear. The ends were cut back, 3 bases at V and 6 bases at J, with 5 bases in the middle. The CDR3 totals 12 residues. The germline V gene encodes CDR1 SGHNT and CDR2 YENEEA. CDR3 amino acids: CASSLRPGELFF. CDR3 DNA sequence: TGTGCCAGCAGCTTGAGACCCGGGGAGCTGTTTTTT.

This rearrangement joins TRBV7-7 to TRBJ2-3; 11 nucleotides match TRBD2. Germline values: CDR1 SSHAT, CDR2 FNYEAQ (reference sequence). The CDR3 runs to 15 residues. V dropped 3 bases and J dropped 2; count of bases not matched to a gene: 1. The chain's CDR3 is CASSLTSGTTDTQYF. DNA for the CDR3: TGTGCCAGCAGCTTGACTAGCGGGACCACAGATACGCAGTATTTT.

The chain employs TRBV5-1 and TRBJ2-3; D call uncertain. CDR1 is SGHRS and CDR2 is YFSETQ in the germline V gene. The V end lost 4 bases, the J end lost 6 bases, and 9 bases lay between the germline ends. The CDR3 sequence is 12 residues long. This chain's CDR3 is CASSIRTDTQYF. In DNA, the CDR3 is TGCGCCAGCAGCATTCGGACGGATACGCAGTATTTT.

Points on this clone: An end of the junction differs from the germline gene, which may be a read error. The chain joins TRBV7-2 to TRBJ2-1; 7 bases match TRBD1. The CDR3 spans 19 residues. From germline, CDR1 is SGHTA and CDR2 FQGNSA. CDR3 bases: TGTGCCAGCACTGGACCCCGGGGACAGTGGCAAAAGTCCTACAATAAGCAGTTCTTC. It is translated as CASTGPRGQWQKSYNKQFF.

The V gene is TRBV18, the J gene TRBJ2-7; TRBD1 might be the D (5 bases). V was cut by 3 bases and J by 1 base, with 10 bases left in between. Per germline, CDR1 KGHSH and CDR2 LQKENI. CDR3 length: 14 amino acids. CDR3 bases: TGTGCCAGCTCACCCCAGGACACGTCCTACGAGCAGTACTTC. Its protein is CASSPQDTSYEQYF. Full variable domain (outside the CDR3, taken from reference TRBV18 and TRBJ2-7): NAGVMQNPRHLVRRRGQEARLRCSPMKGHSHVYWYRQLPEEGLKFMVYLQKENIIDESGMPKERFSAEFPKEGPSILRIQQVVRGDSAAYFCASSPQDTSYEQYFGPGTRLTVT.

This rearrangement joins TRBV7-2 to TRBJ2-3; 12 bases match TRBD2. J gave up 4 bases and V 6 bases, and 8 bases lay outside the gene matches. In germline, CDR1 is SGHTA, CDR2 FQGNSA. The CDR3 runs 16 residues. This CDR3 is CASSSTLAGGADTQYF. The DNA for the CDR3 is TGTGCCAGCAGTTCCACCCTAGCGGGGGGGGCAGATACGCAGTATTTT.

As to this clone: The limits of the CDR3 on the DNA are not certain, so only TCRdb's listed CDR3 is given. J is TRBJ2-7 and V is TRBV21-1; the table's D call of TRBD2 was not tested on the DNA. TRBV21-1 is listed as a pseudogene. With termini counted, the CDR3 has 19 amino acids. CDR3 protein: CASSKWASGTRITSGEQYF.

V gene TRBV28 combines with J gene TRBJ2-1; D is possibly TRBD2 (6 bases). V was cut by 7 bases and J by 2 bases, with 15 bases left in between. The CDR3 contains 15 residues. Germline CDR1 and CDR2: MDHEN and SYDVKM. As DNA, the CDR3 is TGTGCCAGCACGAAGGGACTGGGCCCCTACAATGAGCAGTTCTTC. It encodes CASTKGLGPYNEQFF.